The text below deals with one T cell receptor (beta chain). What it recognizes is unknown. The sample belongs to a study of graft-versus-host responses after intestinal transplantation. Findings of the study overall: Graft-donor T cell macrochimerism coincided with high graft-versus-host to host-versus-graft clonal ratios in allografts.

The length of the CDR3 is 16 residues. V gave up 2 bases and J gave up 5 bases, with 20 bases separating them. The germline V gene has CDR1 SQVTM and CDR2 ANQGSEA. The repertoire was sequenced with immunoSEQ multiplex PCR; TCRdb's copy has only in-frame clones and lacks some. The sample lists roughly 56,000 clones; under 95% were seen once. The specimen was PBMCs, collected about 120 days after intestinal transplantation. This TCR derives from a human patient who received an intestinal transplant, so some T cells may come from the graft donor. The V gene is TRBV29-1, the J gene TRBJ2-3, with D perhaps TRBD1 (5 bases). The CDR3 region is CSVENPPGRGGDTQYF. In DNA, the CDR3 is TGCAGCGTTGAAAATCCCCCAGGGCGAGGTGGAGATACGCAGTATTTT.